Following are 2 T cell receptor beta chains from one sample sequenced in a study of regulatory T cells in long-lasting Graves disease. Time point specified: persistent/refractory GD, antithyroid drugs over 5 years with positive TRAb. The TCR library was made from RNA extracted from PBMCs. Assembly of TCR beta libraries relied on iRepertoire HTBI primers together with Arm-PCR of CDR3 regions. Each CDR3 protein is one row after TCRdb ran MiXCR on the multiplex PCR reads. The profile shows hundreds of thousands of distinct CDR3 sequences, under 25% of them singletons. Here the sequenced sample was peripheral blood mononuclear cells (PBMCs), taken when the disease was refractory, from a patient treated with antithyroid drugs. The receptors originated from a female donor with Graves disease.

This clonotype was seen at least ten times. This chain links TRBV6-1 with TRBJ1-1; D is unresolved. The V end lost 8 bases, the J end lost 6 bases, and 13 bases lay between the germline ends. CDR1 is MNHNS, CDR2 SASEGT, per germline. This CDR3 contains 12 residues. CDR3 sequence reads: CASSRVYAEAFF. The CDR3 DNA reads as TGTGCCAGCTCTAGGGTGTACGCTGAAGCTTTCTTT.

The DNA of the CDR3 is TGTGCCAGCAGCCAAGATTGGGCAGATACCTATGGCTACACCTTC. This codes for CASSQDWADTYGYTF. This chain links TRBV4-2 with TRBJ1-2; no reliable D call. The CDR3 has 15 amino acids. The germline gives CDR1 LGHNA, CDR2 YNFKEQ. Trimming cost V 0 bases and J 4 bases, with 12 bases left between them.